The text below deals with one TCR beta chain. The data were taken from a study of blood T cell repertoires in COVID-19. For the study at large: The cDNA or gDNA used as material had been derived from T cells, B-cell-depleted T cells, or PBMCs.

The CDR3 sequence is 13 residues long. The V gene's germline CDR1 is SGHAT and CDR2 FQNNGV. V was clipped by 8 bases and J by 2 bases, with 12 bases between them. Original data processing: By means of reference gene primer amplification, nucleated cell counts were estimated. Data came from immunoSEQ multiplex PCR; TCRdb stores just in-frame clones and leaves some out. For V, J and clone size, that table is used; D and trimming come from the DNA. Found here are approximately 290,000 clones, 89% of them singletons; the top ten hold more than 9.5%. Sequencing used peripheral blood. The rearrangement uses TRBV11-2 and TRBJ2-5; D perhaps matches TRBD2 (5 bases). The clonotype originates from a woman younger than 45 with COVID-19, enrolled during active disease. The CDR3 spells CASRTALQETQYF. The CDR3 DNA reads TGTGCCAGCCGGACTGCCCTGCAAGAGACCCAGTACTTC.